This T cell receptor beta chain was sequenced for a study of blood T cell repertoires in COVID-19. Looking at the study overall: From the United States, Italy and Spain came samples of acute and convalescent COVID-19. T cells, B-cell-depleted T cells, or PBMCs provided the cDNA or gDNA that served as material.

Original analysis: From reference gene primer amplification, estimates of nucleated cell counts were derived. Clones were read by immunoSEQ multiplex PCR, and TCRdb kept only the in-frame ones, dropping some. V and J calls and clone size are as listed in that table; D and trimming were resolved from the DNA. The table lists more than 400,000 clones, 80% to 90% of them singletons, with 3% to 4% in the top ten. The clonotype was recovered from a human donor in a cohort sampled during active COVID-19. The sequenced material came from peripheral blood.

The CDR3 DNA sequence: TGTGCCAGCAGCCGGGACTTTATAACAGATACGCAGTATTTT. Its protein product is CASSRDFITDTQYF. The rearrangement uses TRBV7-2 and TRBJ2-3; D might be TRBD2 (6 bases). The CDR3 has 14 residues. Trimming pared 5 bases from V and 3 bases from J, leaving 12 bases between. The V gene's germline CDR1 is SGHTA and CDR2 FQGNSA.